The 32 T cell receptor beta chains below come from one sample, sequenced in a study of identical twins. From the 5' RACE reads, TCRdb called clonotypes with MiXCR, one entry per CDR3 protein. The table includes roughly 710,000 distinct CDR3 sequences, less than 7% detected once. The sequencing input was naive T cells sorted from blood. The receptors shown here come from a man aged 18 to 35 in good health.

There are many counts of this clonotype. This chain links TRBV7-9 with TRBJ1-4; TRBD1 matches 8 bases. This CDR3 is 14 amino acids long. Germline loops: CDR1 SEHNR, CDR2 FQNEAQ (reference sequence). J lost 3 bases, V lost 8 bases, and 5 bases had no gene match. CDR3 in amino acids: CASGRGQSNEKLFF. For the CDR3, the DNA is TGTGCCAGCGGCAGGGGGCAGTCTAATGAAAAACTGTTTTTT.

This clonotype showed up many times. The rearrangement uses TRBV24-1 and TRBJ2-1; possible D gene TRBD2, 5 bases. The CDR3 contains 14 residues. Trimming removed 9 bases from V and 6 bases from J, with 17 bases in between. Germline CDR1 is KGHDR and CDR2 is SFDVKD. CDR3 residues: CATSGSRIRNEQFF. The DNA for the CDR3 is TGTGCCACCTCGGGGAGTAGGATCCGCAATGAGCAGTTCTTC.

This clonotype occurred many times. The V gene is TRBV20-1, the J gene TRBJ1-4; the D gene is possibly TRBD1 (5 bases). Per germline, CDR1 DFQATT and CDR2 SNEGSKA (reference sequence). CDR3 size: 16 residues. With 1 base removed from V and 5 bases from J, the gap between germline ends came to 17 bases. CDR3 region: CSARAALIRGNEKLFF. CDR3 DNA: TGCAGTGCTAGAGCGGCTTTGATCCGGGGGAATGAAAAACTGTTTTTT.

V gene TRBV6-5 combines with J gene TRBJ1-1; D unresolved. Germline CDR1 MNHEY, CDR2 SVGAGI. The V end was cut by 4 bases, the J end by 5 bases, with 11 bases between. The CDR3 sequence is 13 residues long. CDR3 sequence: CASSLLTGTEAFF. The CDR3 region has the DNA TGTGCCAGCAGTTTACTTACGGGAACTGAAGCTTTCTTT.

V is TRBV20-1 and J is TRBJ2-5, with a tentative D call TRBD1 (6 bases). CDR3 length: 18 residues. V lost 6 bases, J lost 4 bases, and 30 bases lay in between. CDR1 is DFQATT, CDR2 SNEGSKA, per germline (reference sequence). CDR3 amino acids: CSALYRRDTGYPVETQYF. The CDR3 nucleotides read TGCAGTGCCCTATATAGACGGGACACTGGGTATCCGGTAGAGACCCAGTACTTC.

This clonotype was counted at least ten times. The genes are TRBV25-1 and TRBJ1-1, with D hard to call. V lost 2 bases and J 6 bases, leaving 7 bases between the germline ends. The CDR3 runs 12 residues. Germline loops: CDR1 MGHDK, CDR2 SYGVNS. The CDR3 loop reads CASSEGIAEAFF. CDR3 bases: TGTGCCAGCAGTGAAGGGATCGCTGAAGCTTTCTTT.

The chain has TRBV7-3 and TRBJ2-3; 10 positions match TRBD1. The length of the CDR3 is 13 residues. The germline CDR1 and CDR2 sequences are SGHTA and FQGTGA. V gave up 2 bases and J gave up 11 bases; unmatched junction bases: 4. This CDR3 is CASSLPGQGKQYF. CDR3 nucleotides: TGTGCCAGCAGCTTACCGGGACAGGGGAAGCAGTATTTT.

Only a few counts were recorded for this clonotype. The chain has TRBV20-1 and TRBJ2-7, with TRBD2 matching over 8 bases. The germline V gene has CDR1 DFQATT and CDR2 SNEGSKA (reference sequence). The CDR3 loop spans 14 amino acids. The V segment lost 3 bases and the J segment 5 bases; nucleotides outside the gene matches: 9. The CDR3 spells CSASLPGGPNEQYF. CDR3 in DNA: TGCAGTGCTAGTCTGCCGGGAGGGCCGAACGAGCAGTACTTC.

This clonotype was detected ten times or more. The chain is built from TRBV7-9 and TRBJ2-1; D is ambiguous. Germline V gene sequence: CDR1 SEHNR, CDR2 FQNEAQ (reference sequence). The CDR3 totals 14 residues. The germline V and J ends were trimmed by 3 bases and 0 bases, with 6 bases remaining between them. The chain's CDR3 is CASSFPNSYNEQFF. The CDR3 DNA reads TGTGCCAGCAGCTTCCCGAACTCCTACAATGAGCAGTTCTTC. Using reference TRBV7-9 and TRBJ2-1 for the parts outside the CDR3, the full variable domain is DTGVSQNPRHKITKRGQNVTFRCDPISEHNRLYWYRQTLGQGPEFLTYFQNEAQLEKSRLLSDRFSAERPKGSFSTLEIQRTEQGDSAMYLCASSFPNSYNEQFFGPGTRLTVL.

In its sample, this clonotype was seen a few times. The chain is built from TRBV28 and TRBJ2-7; 7 nucleotides match TRBD1. V lost 7 bases, J lost 7 bases, and 13 bases stayed unmatched. Germline CDR1 is MDHEN and CDR2 is SYDVKM. CDR3 length: 14 amino acids. CDR3 residues: CASTWYRGRGEQYF. CDR3 in DNA: TGTGCCAGCACTTGGTACAGGGGTCGTGGGGAGCAGTACTTC.

The chain has TRBV10-2 and TRBJ1-5; D remains ambiguous. Looked up from germline, CDR1 is WSHSY and CDR2 is SAAADI. The CDR3 totals 14 residues. Trimming cost V 5 bases and J 0 bases, with 8 bases left between them. CDR3: CASSHQNSNQPQHF. The DNA for the CDR3 is TGCGCCAGCAGTCATCAGAATAGCAATCAGCCCCAGCATTTT.

In DNA, the CDR3 is TGCAGTGCTGTCCCTAAAGAGACCCAGTACTTC. This codes for CSAVPKETQYF. J is TRBJ2-5 and V is TRBV20-1, with no clear D. This CDR3 spans 11 amino acids. Trimming pared 5 bases from V and 3 bases from J, leaving 7 bases between. Germline V gives CDR1 DFQATT, CDR2 SNEGSKA (reference sequence).

This clonotype was seen at least ten times. The chain is built from TRBV6-5 and TRBJ1-5; TRBD1 matches 9 bases. J was trimmed by 7 bases and V by 4 bases; bases with no gene match: 11. Germline CDR1 is MNHEY and CDR2 is SVGAGI. This CDR3 contains 16 residues. CDR3 amino acids: CASSSSTTGGGQPQHF. CDR3 nucleotides: TGTGCCAGCAGTTCCTCCACGACAGGGGGAGGGCAGCCCCAGCATTTT.

This chain uses TRBV7-8 with TRBJ2-4, with 14 bases aligning to TRBD2. Trimming at V came to 5 bases and at J to 0 bases, leaving 6 bases not matched to a gene. Germline values: CDR1 SGHVS, CDR2 FQNEAQ. The CDR3 consists of 18 residues. The CDR3 protein is CASSPGLAGVGAKNIQYF. CDR3 in DNA: TGTGCCAGCAGCCCGGGACTAGCGGGAGTCGGAGCCAAAAACATTCAGTACTTC. The whole variable domain, remainder taken from reference TRBV7-8 and TRBJ2-4, is GAGVSQSPRYKVAKRGQDVALRCDPISGHVSLFWYQQALGQGPEFLTYFQNEAQLDKSGLPSDRFFAERPEGSVSTLKIQRTQQEDSAVYLCASSPGLAGVGAKNIQYFGAGTRLSVL.

Only a few counts were recorded for this clonotype. The chain recombines TRBV7-9 with TRBJ2-2; perhaps TRBD2 as D (5 bases). Germline CDR1 is SEHNR and CDR2 is FQNEAQ (reference sequence). The CDR3 has 14 residues. V lost 3 bases and J lost 5, with 10 bases in between. Written as DNA, the CDR3 is TGTGCCAGCAGCTTTTGGACTCAAACCGGGGAGCTGTTTTTT. It specifies CASSFWTQTGELFF.

This CDR3 reads CASSLAIAGFQETQYF. In DNA form, the CDR3 reads TGCGCCAGCAGCTTGGCCATTGCGGGATTCCAAGAGACCCAGTACTTC. The chain uses TRBV5-1 and TRBJ2-5; perhaps TRBD2 as D (6 bases). The CDR3 extends over 16 amino acids. The V gene's germline CDR1 is SGHRS and CDR2 YFSETQ. Trimming removed 0 bases at V and 1 base at J, with 13 bases between.

This clonotype was recorded at least ten times. The rearrangement joins TRBV20-1 to TRBJ1-6, with a possible D match to TRBD1 (5 bases). Trimming took 3 bases from V and 6 from J, leaving 15 bases between them. CDR3 size: 15 residues. Looked up from germline, CDR1 is DFQATT and CDR2 is SNEGSKA (reference sequence). The CDR3 reads CSARSGTTLNSPLHF. CDR3 DNA sequence: TGCAGTGCTAGGTCGGGGACCACCCTTAATTCACCCCTCCACTTT.

This clonotype came up many times. This sequence joins TRBV20-1 and TRBJ2-1; either TRBD1 or TRBD2 may supply D (5 bases each). The CDR3 extends over 13 amino acids. Per the germline V gene, CDR1 is DFQATT and CDR2 is SNEGSKA (reference sequence). Trimming removed 3 bases at V and 5 bases at J, with 11 bases between. The CDR3 DNA sequence: TGCAGTGCTAGCGCCGGGACCAACAATGAGCAGTTCTTC. It encodes CSASAGTNNEQFF.

The table lists this clonotype with many counts. The chain has TRBV3-1 and TRBJ2-1, with D possibly being TRBD2 (5 bases). This CDR3 is 15 amino acids long. The V gene lost 0 bases and the J gene lost 16 bases, with 22 bases spanning the gap. The germline gives CDR1 LGHDT, CDR2 YNNKEL (reference sequence). CDR3 DNA sequence: TGTGCCAGCAGCCAAGACGGGTCGGGAAGACCGATCCGTTTCTTC. Residues: CASSQDGSGRPIRFF.

This clonotype was seen a handful of times. The genes are TRBV9 and TRBJ2-1, with D tentatively TRBD2 (6 bases). The V gene's germline CDR1 is SGDLS and CDR2 YYNGEE. V lost 0 bases and J 10 bases, leaving 17 bases between the germline ends. The CDR3 extends over 15 amino acids. Here the CDR3 reads CASSVEDYSASEQFF. In DNA form, the CDR3 reads TGTGCCAGCAGCGTAGAGGACTACTCGGCATCCGAGCAGTTCTTC. The full variable domain, its missing parts supplied by reference TRBV9 and TRBJ2-1, is DSGVTQTPKHLITATGQRVTLRCSPRSGDLSVYWYQQSLDQGLQFLIQYYNGEERAKGNILERFSAQQFPDLHSELNLSSLELGDSALYFCASSVEDYSASEQFFGPGTRLTVL.

This clonotype was counted at least ten times. This chain joins TRBV10-3 and TRBJ1-1, with D hard to call. CDR1 ENHRY and CDR2 SYGVKD come from the germline V gene. Trimming shortened V by 5 bases and J by 0 bases, and 10 bases separated the two germline ends. The CDR3 is made up of 14 amino acids. The CDR3 spells CAISLGPMNTEAFF. As DNA, the CDR3 is TGTGCCATCAGTTTGGGCCCTATGAACACTGAAGCTTTCTTT.

The chain uses TRBV28 and TRBJ2-3; TRBD2 aligns across 16 bases. J gave up 4 bases and V 2 bases, and 6 bases lay outside the gene matches. The germline V gene has CDR1 MDHEN and CDR2 SYDVKM. The CDR3 totals 18 residues. The CDR3 spells CASSLGTSGRANPDTQYF. CDR3 in DNA: TGTGCCAGCAGTTTAGGGACTAGCGGGAGGGCCAACCCAGATACGCAGTATTTT.

The V call is TRBV27, the J call TRBJ1-6, with a weak D call TRBD1 (5 bases). The CDR3 loop spans 13 amino acids. Per the germline V gene, CDR1 is MNHEY and CDR2 is SMNVEV (reference sequence). Deletions cut 6 bases from V and 10 bases from J, with 13 bases between. CDR3 residues: CASRSTGGSPLHF. DNA of the CDR3: TGTGCCAGCAGGAGCACGGGGGGGTCACCCCTCCACTTT.

This CDR3 is CASSPTTLYEQYV. DNA of the CDR3: TGTGCCAGCAGCCCGACGACCCTCTACGAGCAGTACGTC. The genes are TRBV7-2 and TRBJ2-7; D is unresolved. The CDR3 sequence is 13 residues long. Germline assignment: CDR1 SGHTA and CDR2 FQGNSA. Trimming stripped 5 bases from V and 3 bases from J, with 11 bases between.

A word on this clonotype: A much more abundant neighbour one base away suggests this may be a read error. The genes are TRBV9 and TRBJ2-1; D tentatively reads TRBD1 or TRBD2 (6 bases each). This CDR3 region has 17 residues. Germline CDR1 is SGDLS and CDR2 is YYNGEE. The germline V and J ends were trimmed by 5 bases and 0 bases, with 18 bases remaining between them. CDR3 nucleotides: TGTGCCAGCAGAGTGGAGAGTGGAGGGGGCTCCTACAATGAGCAGTTCTTC. It specifies CASRVESGGGSYNEQFF.

The chain couples TRBV7-9 to TRBJ2-5; tentative D call: TRBD1 (6 bases). Trimming shortened V by 1 base and J by 2 bases, and 11 bases separated the two germline ends. The CDR3 is 15 amino acids. Per the germline V gene, CDR1 is SEHNR and CDR2 is FQNEAQ (reference sequence). The CDR3 region is CASSLGTGSQETQYF. CDR3 sequence (DNA): TGTGCCAGCAGCTTAGGTACAGGGTCACAAGAGACCCAGTACTTC.

This clonotype was found a few times. The chain couples TRBV7-9 to TRBJ2-1; 7 positions agree with TRBD1. From germline, CDR1 is SEHNR and CDR2 FQNEAQ (reference sequence). The ends lost 10 bases at V and 4 bases at J; junction bases unmatched: 16. The CDR3 sequence is 16 residues long. The CDR3 DNA is TGTGCCACCGTACGAGACAGGGTTAACTCTTACAATGAGCAGTTCTTC. It is translated as CATVRDRVNSYNEQFF.

A few counts support this clonotype. The chain is built from TRBV27 and TRBJ2-1, with 10 bases identical to TRBD2. Germline-derived CDR1 and CDR2 are MNHEY and SMNVEV (reference sequence). The CDR3 loop spans 15 amino acids. The J segment lost 7 bases and the V segment lost 3 bases, leaving 6 bases of the junction unmatched. In nucleotides, the CDR3 is TGTGCCAGCAGTTTCGAGCGGGAGGGCCCAAATGAGCAGTTCTTC. Translation gives CASSFEREGPNEQFF.

This clonotype was seen a few times. J is TRBJ2-1 and V is TRBV9; D tentatively fits TRBD1 or TRBD2 (5 bases each). V lost 0 bases and J 6 bases, leaving 13 bases between the germline ends. CDR3 length: 15 amino acids. Looked up from germline, CDR1 is SGDLS and CDR2 is YYNGEE. CDR3 loop: CASSVGGFQRNEQFF. In DNA, the CDR3 is TGTGCCAGCAGCGTAGGGGGGTTTCAACGCAATGAGCAGTTCTTC.

This clonotype was counted ten times or more. V and J are TRBV6-5 and TRBJ2-2, with 9 bases matching TRBD2. The CDR3 covers 17 residues. With V trimmed by 3 bases and J by 5 bases, 10 bases remained unmatched. Germline V lookup: CDR1 MNHEY, CDR2 SVGAGI. The CDR3 sequence is CASSYYPLLAGTGELFF. The CDR3 nucleotides read TGTGCCAGCAGTTATTACCCACTGCTAGCGGGAACCGGGGAGCTGTTTTTT.

V usage is TRBV2 and J usage is TRBJ2-5; D may be TRBD1 (5 bases). V was clipped by 6 bases and J by 1 base, with 15 bases between them. Germline CDR1 SNHLY, CDR2 FYNNEI. This CDR3 comprises 15 residues. The CDR3 nucleotides are TGTGCCAGCAGCCCCCAGGGCTTGGGCCAAGAGACCCAGTACTTC. Protein: CASSPQGLGQETQYF.

This sequence joins TRBV7-9 and TRBJ2-5; 9 bases fit TRBD1. The CDR3 is made up of 16 amino acids. The V segment lost 5 bases and the J segment 5 bases; nucleotides outside the gene matches: 12. Germline loops: CDR1 SEHNR, CDR2 FQNEAQ (reference sequence). CDR3 protein: CASSQRDRVPDETQYF. The CDR3 nucleotides are TGTGCCAGCAGCCAGAGGGACAGGGTACCCGATGAGACCCAGTACTTC.